The next 15 T cell receptor beta chains were all read from a single sample in a study of human T cells and chemical hapten exposure. TCRdb passed the RACE reads through MiXCR, listing each CDR3 protein once. Of about 260,000 distinct CDR3 sequences in the sample, more than 6.5% were seen once. Time point denoted: pre-sensitization, week 0. As to treatment: therapeutic diphenylcyclopropenone sensitization with weekly scalp DPC. Sequencing used whole blood, obtained in connection with sensitization to the hapten diphenylcyclopropenone (DPC). These receptor sequences come from a woman aged 40 to 55 with alopecia areata. Some clones in this sample may be carry-over from other donors' samples.

This chain joins TRBV30 and TRBJ1-3; tentatively, D is TRBD1 (5 bases). Germline values: CDR1 GTSNPN, CDR2 SVGIG (reference sequence). Trimming took 3 bases from V and 2 from J, leaving 14 bases between them. The CDR3 sequence is 15 residues long. Here the CDR3 DNA reads TGTGCCTGGAGACCTCAGGGCATAGCTGGAAACACCATATATTTT. It encodes CAWRPQGIAGNTIYF. The full variable domain, rest sourced from reference TRBV30 and TRBJ1-3, is SQTIHQWPATLVQPVGSPLSLECTVEGTSNPNLYWYRQAAGRGLQLLFYSVGIGQISSEVPQNLSASRPQDRQFILSSKKLLLSDSGFYLCAWRPQGIAGNTIYFGEGSWLTVV.

This clonotype was detected only a few times. CDR3 protein: CASSGSGTASYEQYF. The CDR3 nucleotides are TGTGCCAGCAGCGGATCCGGGACAGCCTCCTACGAGCAGTACTTC. V and J are TRBV3-1 and TRBJ2-7, with 7 bases that match TRBD1. The CDR3 extends over 15 amino acids. Germline CDR1 reads LGHDT; CDR2 reads YNNKEL (reference sequence). Trimming cost V 5 bases and J 0 bases; bases outside gene matches: 7.

In this sample, this clonotype turned up a few times. This sequence joins TRBV5-6 and TRBJ2-7; the D gene is possibly TRBD2 (6 bases). Germline CDR1 reads SGHDT; CDR2 reads YYEEEE. Trimming cost V 4 bases and J 7 bases, with 24 bases left between them. The CDR3 has 16 amino acids. CDR3 sequence reads: CASSRSTMGLPREQYF. The CDR3 nucleotides are TGTGCCAGCAGCCGGTCTACTATGGGACTCCCCAGGGAGCAGTACTTC.

The chain couples TRBV20-1 to TRBJ1-6; the D gene is possibly TRBD1 (6 bases). Germline V lookup: CDR1 DFQATT, CDR2 SNEGSKA (reference sequence). With 6 bases removed from V and 9 bases from J, the gap between germline ends came to 24 bases. This CDR3 spans 16 amino acids. The CDR3 reads CSAHLIEQGDGSPLHF. CDR3 DNA: TGCAGTGCCCACCTAATCGAACAGGGAGATGGTTCACCCCTCCACTTT.

This clonotype has only a few counts. This chain joins TRBV5-1 and TRBJ2-7, with D unclear. CDR1 is SGHRS and CDR2 is YFSETQ in the germline V gene. This CDR3 region has 11 residues. V was clipped by 5 bases and J by 5 bases, with 8 bases between them. Here the CDR3 reads CASSSSHEQYF. CDR3 DNA sequence: TGCGCCAGCAGTAGTAGTCACGAGCAGTACTTC.

The V call is TRBV6-5, the J call TRBJ2-2, with a tentative D call TRBD2 (5 bases). The CDR3 has 14 residues. Per germline, CDR1 MNHEY and CDR2 SVGAGI. Trimming stripped 6 bases from V and 6 bases from J, with 14 bases between. CDR3 nucleotides: TGTGCCAGCAGCCGGACTTTGGTGGCCGGGGAGCTGTTTTTT. Translation: CASSRTLVAGELFF.

DNA of the CDR3: TGTGCCAGCAGCTTAGGGCCCCAAGCCGGGGCCCGGACGCAGTATTTT. This codes for CASSLGPQAGARTQYF. This chain connects TRBV7-2 to TRBJ2-3; D tentatively fits TRBD1 or TRBD2 (5 bases each). This CDR3 has 16 amino acids. Germline CDR1 and CDR2: SGHTA and FQGNSA. Deletions cut 1 base from V and 9 bases from J, with 20 bases between. Full variable domain (remainder filled in from reference TRBV7-2 and TRBJ2-3): GAGVSQSPSNKVTEKGKDVELRCDPISGHTALYWYRQSLGQGLEFLIYFQGNSAPDKSGLPSDRFSAERTGGSVSTLTIQRTQQEDSAVYLCASSLGPQAGARTQYFGPGTRLTVL.

This clonotype was counted between two and nine times. V is TRBV28 and J is TRBJ1-1; D ambiguous. This CDR3 has 15 residues. Trimming left V 5 bases short and J 6 bases short, with 19 bases between. Germline CDR1 is MDHEN and CDR2 is SYDVKM. CDR3 DNA: TGTGCCAGCAGTCCTCTTATACCGGGTAGGGCTGAAGCTTTCTTT. This encodes CASSPLIPGRAEAFF.

This chain links TRBV7-9 with TRBJ2-5; 10 bases fit TRBD2. The CDR3 length is 16 residues. Germline V gene data show CDR1 as SEHNR and CDR2 as FQNEAQ (reference sequence). J was trimmed by 3 bases and V by 5 bases; bases with no gene match: 9. In nucleotides, the CDR3 is TGTGCCAGCAGCGCCGGACTAGCGGATACCAAAGAGACCCAGTACTTC. The encoded protein is CASSAGLADTKETQYF.

The chain combines TRBV6-1 with TRBJ2-1; TRBD2 aligns across 15 bases. This CDR3 contains 15 residues. V was clipped by 8 bases and J by 8 bases; unmatched bases: 7. CDR1 is MNHNS and CDR2 is SASEGT in the germline V gene. The CDR3 DNA is TGTGCCAGCTACCCGGGACTAGCGGGAGGTTATGAGCAGTTCTTC. Translated: CASYPGLAGGYEQFF.

V and J are TRBV6-1 and TRBJ2-6; 9 positions agree with TRBD1. Germline loops: CDR1 MNHNS, CDR2 SASEGT. This CDR3 has 16 amino acids. Trimming took 7 bases from V and 0 from J; bases not matched to a gene: 4. Here the CDR3 DNA reads TGTGCCAGCACGGGACAGGGAGTCTCTGGGGCCAACGTCCTGACTTTC. The encoded protein is CASTGQGVSGANVLTF.

In nucleotides, the CDR3 is TGTGCCAGCAGTTTTGTTAGCGGGAGGGCGTTTGAGGAGACCCAGTACTTC. It codes for CASSFVSGRAFEETQYF. J is TRBJ2-5 and V is TRBV28, with 11 positions matching TRBD2. The V gene end was trimmed by 3 bases and the J gene end by 5 bases; junction bases not matched to a gene: 11. The CDR3 is 17 amino acids. Germline V gene sequence: CDR1 MDHEN, CDR2 SYDVKM.

The chain employs TRBV11-1 and TRBJ2-3, with 10 positions matching TRBD2. Germline values: CDR1 SGHAT, CDR2 FQDESV (reference sequence). J gave up 4 bases and V 7 bases, and 5 bases lay outside the gene matches. This CDR3 is 14 amino acids long. CDR3 loop: CASTGLAAADTQYF. The CDR3 coding sequence is TGTGCCAGCACAGGACTAGCGGCGGCAGATACGCAGTATTTT.

This clonotype has just a few counts. This chain links TRBV6-6 with TRBJ2-7; a possible D gene is TRBD1 (5 bases). The CDR3 totals 13 residues. The V end was cut by 6 bases, the J end by 3 bases, with 12 bases between. Per germline, CDR1 MNHNY and CDR2 SVGAGI (reference sequence). CDR3 region: CASSYDDSYEQYF. Here the CDR3 DNA reads TGTGCCAGCAGCTATGACGACAGCTACGAGCAGTACTTC.

V is TRBV19 and J is TRBJ1-5; no clear D. Trimming took off 6 bases at V and 1 base at J, with 16 bases between the two ends. The germline gives CDR1 LNHDA, CDR2 SQIVND (reference sequence). The CDR3 spans 16 residues. CDR3 nucleotide sequence: TGTGCCAGTAGCCCCCTGAGAGGGAGGAGCAATCAGCCCCAGCATTTT. Residues: CASSPLRGRSNQPQHF.